This TCR beta chain was sequenced for a study of blood T cell repertoires in COVID-19. Study information: Nucleic acid was either cDNA or gDNA, and it came from T cells, B-cell-depleted T cells, or PBMCs.

Participant reports of clinical history set cohort assignment. In the authors' methods: From reference gene primer amplification, estimates of nucleated cell counts were derived. Profiling relied on immunoSEQ multiplex PCR, and the TCRdb table lists in-frame clones only, not all of them. D and trimming were read from the DNA, whereas the V and J calls and clone size are those reported in that table. This table has about 270,000 clones, roughly 91% appearing once. This clone was seen only once. Sequences were obtained from PBMCs or T cells enriched from blood (not recorded which). The TCR originated in a woman aged 40 to 50 with acute COVID-19.

The CDR3 region is CASSELGSQRGTEAFF. The CDR3 coding sequence is TGTGCCAGCAGTGAATTGGGGTCCCAACGGGGCACTGAAGCTTTCTTT. The rearrangement uses TRBV25-1 and TRBJ1-1, with no clear D. CDR1 is MGHDK and CDR2 is SYGVNS in the germline V gene. Trimming left V 1 base short and J 4 bases short, with 16 bases between. CDR3 size: 16 residues.